One and the same sample provided the 22 T cell receptor beta chains below, sequenced in a study of T cell changes during pregnancy in multiple sclerosis (dated by TCRdb to the late 2010s). The library was obtained by the immunoSEQ multiplex PCR assay. TCRdb carries this immuneACCESS record with in-frame sequences only. Its versions omit some clonotypes, under half of them owing to an unresolved V gene in the studies checked, with the rest unexplained. Counted in this sample were about 54,000 clones; 90% of them appeared once. 0.55% to 0.6% of the sample comes from the top ten. This specimen consisted of CD4+ T cells from peripheral blood mononuclear cells, obtained in the first trimester of pregnancy. The receptor source for this set is a female donor with multiple sclerosis, enrolled in a pregnancy study.

This chain uses TRBV11-1 with TRBJ1-4; maybe TRBD1 (6 bases). Between the trimmed V and J ends, which lost 3 bases and 8 bases, there was a span of 13 bases. The CDR3 is made up of 14 amino acids. Per germline, CDR1 SGHAT and CDR2 FQDESV (reference sequence). The DNA of the CDR3 is TGTGCCAGCAGCTTCGGGTCAGGGGACGAAAAACTGTTTTTT. Translating it yields CASSFGSGDEKLFF.

This chain joins TRBV5-1 and TRBJ1-1; the match to TRBD1 covers 10 bases. The germline V gene encodes CDR1 SGHRS and CDR2 YFSETQ. V lost 5 bases, J lost 4 bases, and 14 bases stayed unmatched. This CDR3 is 17 amino acids long. CDR3 protein: CASSPPDRGLGGTEAFF. CDR3 in DNA: TGCGCCAGCAGTCCCCCCGACAGGGGGCTTGGGGGCACTGAAGCTTTCTTT.

For this clone: Other DNA sequences in the same sample also yield this CDR3. The chain carries TRBV14 and TRBJ2-1; 8 bases map to TRBD2. The V gene's germline CDR1 is SGHDN and CDR2 FVKESK. CDR3 length: 16 residues. V shed 3 bases and J 4 bases; nucleotides not matched to a gene: 8. The CDR3 here is CASSQGGVAGYNEQFF. In DNA, the CDR3 is TGTGCCAGCAGCCAGGGGGGAGTAGCGGGATACAATGAGCAGTTCTTC.

The chain recombines TRBV6-5 with TRBJ2-5; TRBD2 matches at 9 bases. The length of the CDR3 is 15 residues. V was pared by 0 bases and J by 2 bases, with 1 base of the junction left unmatched. CDR1 is MNHEY, CDR2 SVGAGI, per germline. This CDR3 reads CASSYSRGGQETQYF. The CDR3 bases are TGTGCCAGCAGTTACTCGCGGGGGGGACAAGAGACCCAGTACTTC.

The rearrangement uses TRBV10-3 and TRBJ1-1; TRBD1 is a possible D gene (5 bases). V gave up 4 bases and J gave up 1 base, with 16 bases separating them. This CDR3 is 16 amino acids long. Germline CDR1 is ENHRY and CDR2 is SYGVKD. The CDR3 DNA reads as TGTGCCATCAGTGGGGGGGGGACTGGCACGAACACTGAAGCTTTCTTT. Translation: CAISGGGTGTNTEAFF.

This rearrangement joins TRBV5-1 to TRBJ2-7, with D perhaps matching TRBD2 (6 bases). This CDR3 has 14 amino acids. The ends were cut back, 7 bases at V and 0 bases at J, with 14 bases in the middle. Germline CDR1 and CDR2: SGHRS and YFSETQ. This chain's CDR3 is CASGFGGSSYEQYF. The CDR3, as DNA: TGCGCCAGCGGTTTTGGGGGGAGCTCCTACGAGCAGTACTTC.

This clone has only one observation. The V call is TRBV9, the J call TRBJ2-7; the D gene is possibly TRBD1 (5 bases). The CDR3 totals 14 residues. V was shortened by 4 bases and J by 1 base, with 12 bases between the two germline ends. Germline CDR1 reads SGDLS; CDR2 reads YYNGEE. The CDR3 region is CASSPRTQSYEQYF. CDR3 in DNA: TGTGCCAGCAGCCCCAGGACACAATCCTACGAGCAGTACTTC.

This chain joins TRBV28 and TRBJ2-7, with 11 positions matching TRBD1. This CDR3 comprises 14 residues. J lost 2 bases, V lost 7 bases, and 4 bases had no gene match. The V gene's germline CDR1 is MDHEN and CDR2 SYDVKM. CDR3 sequence reads: CASTGQGGTYEQYF. The CDR3 region has the DNA TGTGCCAGCACGGGACAGGGGGGGACCTACGAGCAGTACTTC.

V is TRBV19 and J is TRBJ2-5; TRBD1 matches 8 bases. V was clipped by 10 bases and J by 1 base; unmatched bases: 2. The germline gives CDR1 LNHDA, CDR2 SQIVND (reference sequence). CDR3 length: 12 amino acids. The CDR3 sequence: CATQGAQETQYF. The CDR3 DNA sequence: TGTGCCACCCAGGGGGCCCAAGAGACCCAGTACTTC.

This chain connects TRBV28 to TRBJ1-2; 8 nucleotides agree with TRBD1. Germline V gene sequence: CDR1 MDHEN, CDR2 SYDVKM. Trimming took 6 bases from V and 4 from J; bases not matched to a gene: 10. The CDR3 has 15 residues. The CDR3 nucleotides read TGTGCCAGCAGACGACCGGGACAGGACCTCTATGGCTACACCTTC. Translating it yields CASRRPGQDLYGYTF.

The chain couples TRBV14 to TRBJ2-5; TRBD1 agrees at 7 bases. Germline trimming cut 1 base from V and 5 bases from J; bases unmatched to any gene: 13. The CDR3 consists of 17 residues. The germline CDR1 and CDR2 sequences are SGHDN and FVKESK. This CDR3 is CASSQGGRGPKRETQYF. CDR3 in DNA: TGTGCCAGCAGCCAAGGCGGTAGGGGGCCTAAGCGGGAGACCCAGTACTTC.

This clone has only one observation. The CDR3 reads CASSQDRTNQETQYF. The DNA of the CDR3 is TGCGCCAGCAGCCAAGATAGGACAAACCAAGAGACCCAGTACTTC. The chain links TRBV4-1 to TRBJ2-5; weak D call: TRBD1 (5 bases). CDR3 length: 15 amino acids. V lost 0 bases and J 0 bases, leaving 8 bases between the germline ends. CDR1 and CDR2 from the germline V gene are MGHRA and YSYEKL.

The rearrangement uses TRBV5-1 and TRBJ2-5; possible D gene TRBD1, 5 bases. The V end was cut by 1 base, the J end by 4 bases, with 11 bases between. The CDR3 is made up of 14 amino acids. CDR1 and CDR2 (germline): SGHRS, YFSETQ. In DNA form, the CDR3 reads TGCGCCAGCAGCTTGAGTGCAGGGCTAGAGACCCAGTACTTC. Encoded protein: CASSLSAGLETQYF. Full variable domain (missing parts from reference TRBV5-1 and TRBJ2-5): KAGVTQTPRYLIKTRGQQVTLSCSPISGHRSVSWYQQTPGQGLQFLFEYFSETQRNKGNFPGRFSGRQFSNSRSEMNVSTLELGDSALYLCASSLSAGLETQYFGPGTRLLVL.

This clone was found once. J is TRBJ2-1 and V is TRBV19; D gene unclear. V was pared by 5 bases and J by 0 bases, with 14 bases between. Germline CDR1 reads LNHDA; CDR2 reads SQIVND (reference sequence). The CDR3 extends over 16 amino acids. The DNA for the CDR3 is TGTGCCAGTAGTCCGAGGAAGAAAAGCTCCTACAATGAGCAGTTCTTC. The encoded protein is CASSPRKKSSYNEQFF.

The J gene is TRBJ1-5, the V gene TRBV6-6, with D tentatively TRBD1 (5 bases). Germline assignment: CDR1 MNHNY and CDR2 SVGAGI (reference sequence). V dropped 7 bases and J dropped 5 bases, with 18 bases sitting between them. CDR3 length: 15 residues. The CDR3 region is CASTLLGGGDQPQHF. The DNA for the CDR3 is TGTGCCAGCACCCTACTCGGGGGAGGGGATCAGCCCCAGCATTTT.

This chain uses TRBV7-6 with TRBJ2-5, with 11 bases that match TRBD1. Trimming cost V 1 base and J 2 bases; bases outside gene matches: 9. The CDR3 has 18 amino acids. Germline V gene sequence: CDR1 SGHVS, CDR2 FNYEAQ. The CDR3 coding sequence is TGTGCCAGCAGCTTAGGACCGGGACAGGGGGTTAGTCAAGAGACCCAGTACTTC. Residues: CASSLGPGQGVSQETQYF.

The DNA for the CDR3 is TGCGCCAGCAGCCGCGGTGCTAGCTCCTACGAGCAGTACTTC. Translating gives CASSRGASSYEQYF. This chain links TRBV4-1 with TRBJ2-7; D not certain. The CDR3 loop spans 14 amino acids. Per germline, CDR1 MGHRA and CDR2 YSYEKL. Trimming removed 4 bases from V and 0 bases from J, with 10 bases in between.

The chain has TRBV19 and TRBJ1-5, with 7 bases identical to TRBD1. V shed 5 bases and J 3 bases; nucleotides not matched to a gene: 10. CDR3 size: 16 residues. Germline V gene lookup returns CDR1 LNHDA and CDR2 SQIVND (reference sequence). The CDR3 DNA sequence: TGTGCCAGTAGTTCTAAAACAGGGGCTCTCAATCAGCCCCAGCATTTT. This encodes CASSSKTGALNQPQHF.

V is TRBV11-2 and J is TRBJ2-7, with TRBD1 identical over 9 bases. The germline gives CDR1 SGHAT, CDR2 FQNNGV. With 8 bases clipped from V and 6 bases from J, the junction kept 14 bases outside the gene matches. The CDR3 is 15 residues long. CDR3 sequence: CASRPSYRGRREQYF. CDR3 sequence (DNA): TGTGCCAGCCGGCCGAGCTACAGGGGGCGGCGCGAGCAGTACTTC.

The genes are TRBV7-2 and TRBJ2-1, with D perhaps TRBD1 (6 bases). The CDR3 runs to 14 residues. Trimming left V 2 bases short and J 7 bases short, with 12 bases between. Germline assignment: CDR1 SGHTA and CDR2 FQGNSA. The CDR3 region has the DNA TGTGCCAGCAGCTTAACAGGGTTCGCGAATGAGCAGTTCTTC. Amino acids: CASSLTGFANEQFF.

The J gene is TRBJ1-1, the V gene TRBV4-3; D is undetermined. Germline CDR1 and CDR2: LGHNA and YSLEER. The CDR3 is 13 residues long. Deletions cut 0 bases from V and 7 bases from J, with 9 bases between. CDR3 amino acids: CASSQDRQVEAFF. In DNA form, the CDR3 reads TGCGCCAGCAGCCAAGATAGGCAGGTTGAAGCTTTCTTT.

This clone was observed once. This chain links TRBV11-3 with TRBJ1-1, with D hard to call. Germline V gives CDR1 SGHNT, CDR2 YENEEA. V was clipped by 8 bases and J by 1 base, with 11 bases between them. The CDR3 covers 13 residues. Written as DNA, the CDR3 is TGTGCCAGCCGAGGGCCCCAGAACACTGAAGCTTTCTTT. Protein sequence: CASRGPQNTEAFF.